Shown below are 9 T cell receptor beta chains from a single sample sequenced in a study of blood T cell repertoires in COVID-19 (dated by TCRdb to about 2020). The library came from the immunoSEQ multiplex PCR assay. TCRdb re-hosts the immuneACCESS table, in-frame sequences only. Its copies lack some clones; in the studies checked, an unresolved V gene accounts for under half of them, and the cause for the rest is not known. This sample comprises about 160,000 clones, around 87% of them detected only once. Jointly, the top ten make up approximately 10% of the sample. What was sequenced was peripheral blood. The receptors here all came from a woman aged 65 to 85 with COVID-19, enrolled during active disease.

J is TRBJ1-4 and V is TRBV5-1; TRBD1 matches 8 bases. The CDR3 is made up of 14 amino acids. Germline assignment: CDR1 SGHRS and CDR2 YFSETQ. The trim removed 4 bases at V and 7 bases at J, leaving 6 bases unmatched. DNA for the CDR3: TGCGCCAGCAGCATCCGGGACAGGACTGAAAAACTGTTTTTT. Its translation: CASSIRDRTEKLFF. Drawing the rest from reference TRBV5-1 and TRBJ1-4, the complete variable domain is KAGVTQTPRYLIKTRGQQVTLSCSPISGHRSVSWYQQTPGQGLQFLFEYFSETQRNKGNFPGRFSGRQFSNSRSEMNVSTLELGDSALYLCASSIRDRTEKLFFGSGTQLSVL.

This chain links TRBV6-5 with TRBJ2-6; a weak D match, TRBD1 (5 bases). The germline CDR1 and CDR2 sequences are MNHEY and SVGAGI. This CDR3 has 15 amino acids. Trimming stripped 6 bases from V and 2 bases from J, with 11 bases between. DNA of the CDR3: TGTGCCAGCAGCCCCAGGGTTACTGGGGCCAACGTCCTGACTTTC. It is translated as CASSPRVTGANVLTF.

The chain links TRBV6-4 to TRBJ2-3; D gene ambiguous. Trimming removed 4 bases from V and 7 bases from J, with 6 bases in between. Germline loops: CDR1 MRHNA, CDR2 SNTAGT. This CDR3 spans 11 amino acids. Here the CDR3 reads CASSGGYTQYF. The CDR3, as DNA: TGTGCCAGCAGTGGCGGATATACGCAGTATTTT.

The sample holds one count of this clone. The chain carries TRBV29-1 and TRBJ2-1, with 8 bases lining up with TRBD2. CDR3 length equals 13 residues. The ends lost 7 bases at V and 5 bases at J; junction bases unmatched: 7. Germline V gives CDR1 SQVTM, CDR2 ANQGSEA. The CDR3 sequence is CSGTRGGNNEQFF. DNA of the CDR3: TGCAGCGGAACACGCGGGGGGAACAATGAGCAGTTCTTC.

J is TRBJ1-4 and V is TRBV14, with D maybe TRBD1 (5 bases). With 4 bases removed from V and 8 bases from J, the gap between germline ends came to 17 bases. This CDR3 has 15 amino acids. CDR1 SGHDN and CDR2 FVKESK come from the germline V gene. The DNA of the CDR3 is TGTGCCAGCAGCCCAGGGATACACGGCAGGGAAAAACTGTTTTTT. This codes for CASSPGIHGREKLFF.

This clone has just a few counts. V is TRBV29-1 and J is TRBJ1-2, with 8 nucleotides matching TRBD1. The V gene end was trimmed by 6 bases and the J gene end by 7 bases; junction bases not matched to a gene: 4. The germline V gene encodes CDR1 SQVTM and CDR2 ANQGSEA. The CDR3 is 11 amino acids. This CDR3 reads CSVRTGGGYTF. As DNA, the CDR3 is TGCAGCGTGCGAACAGGGGGTGGCTACACCTTC. Supplemented by reference TRBV29-1 and TRBJ1-2, the full variable domain reads SAVISQKPSRDICQRGTSLTIQCQVDSQVTMMFWYRQQPGQSLTLIATANQGSEATYESGFVIDKFPISRPNLTFSTLTVSNMSPEDSSIYLCSVRTGGGYTFGSGTRLTVV.

The chain has TRBV7-7 and TRBJ2-7, with 8 bases aligning to TRBD2. Germline trimming cut 5 bases from V and 2 bases from J; bases unmatched to any gene: 8. The CDR3 covers 15 residues. The germline V gene encodes CDR1 SSHAT and CDR2 FNYEAQ (reference sequence). In nucleotides, the CDR3 is TGTGCCAGCAGCCCCGGAATAGCGGGGACCTACGAGCAGTACTTC. This sequence encodes CASSPGIAGTYEQYF.

The genes are TRBV7-6 and TRBJ2-2, with D perhaps matching TRBD2 (6 bases). V lost 5 bases, J lost 4 bases, and 23 bases lay in between. Germline CDR1 is SGHVS and CDR2 is FNYEAQ. The CDR3 is 18 amino acids. Here the CDR3 DNA reads TGTGCCAGCAGCCCACTCAACCCTCGACGGGGGAGCACCGGGGAGCTGTTTTTT. Translated, it gives CASSPLNPRRGSTGELFF.

This chain joins TRBV5-5 and TRBJ1-6, with D perhaps TRBD1 (5 bases). Germline V lookup: CDR1 SGHKS, CDR2 YYEKEE (reference sequence). The CDR3 covers 16 residues. V lost 3 bases and J lost 6, with 16 bases in between. In DNA, the CDR3 is TGTGCCAGCAGCTCAAGATGGGTACAGGCTAATTCACCCCTCCACTTT. Amino acids: CASSSRWVQANSPLHF.